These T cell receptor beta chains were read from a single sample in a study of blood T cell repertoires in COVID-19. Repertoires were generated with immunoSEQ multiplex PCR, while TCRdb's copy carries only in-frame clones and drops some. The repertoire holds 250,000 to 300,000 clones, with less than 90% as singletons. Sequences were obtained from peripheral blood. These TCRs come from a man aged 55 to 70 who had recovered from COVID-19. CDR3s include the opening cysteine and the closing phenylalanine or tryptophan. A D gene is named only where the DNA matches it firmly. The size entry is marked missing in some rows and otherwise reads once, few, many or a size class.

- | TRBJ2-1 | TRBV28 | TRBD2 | TGTGCCAGCAGACACTCGGGACTAGCAGGCGATGAGCAGTTCTTC | CASRHSGLAGDEQFF
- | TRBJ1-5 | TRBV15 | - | TGTGCCACCAGCAGAGCGGGGCAGCCCCAGCATTTT | CATSRAGQPQHF
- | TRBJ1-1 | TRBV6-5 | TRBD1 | TGTGCCAGCAGAAGCGACAGGGTCAGGACTGAAGCTTTCTTT | CASRSDRVRTEAFF
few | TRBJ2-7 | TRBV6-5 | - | TGTGCCACCGCCAGGGTGGCCTACGAGCAGTACTTC | CATARVAYEQYF
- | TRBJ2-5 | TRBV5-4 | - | TGTGCCAGCAGCTGGCGGGACGGCCAAGAGACCCAGTACTTC | CASSWRDGQETQYF
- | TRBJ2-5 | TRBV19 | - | TGTGCCAGTAGCACGGGTCTGGGGGCTCGGGAGACCCAGTACTTC | CASSTGLGARETQYF
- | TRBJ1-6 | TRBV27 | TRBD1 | TGTGCCAGCAGGCCCCGCGACAGGGCCAATTCACCCCTCCACTTT | CASRPRDRANSPLHF
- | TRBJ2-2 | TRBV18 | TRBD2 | TGTGCCAGCTCACCTGTAGCGGGAGAAAGCGGGGAGCTGTTTTTT | CASSPVAGESGELFF
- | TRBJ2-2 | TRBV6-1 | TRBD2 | TGTGCCAGCAGTGGAGCCGGGACTAGCGGAGCCAACACCGGGGAGCTGTTTTTT | CASSGAGTSGANTGELFF
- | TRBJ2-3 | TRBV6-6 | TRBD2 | TGTGCCAGCAGTTACTCGAGTGGGAGGGGCACAGATACGCAGTATTTT | CASSYSSGRGTDTQYF
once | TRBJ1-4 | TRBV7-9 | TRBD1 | TGTGCCAGCAGCCTGGGACAGGGGGCTGCTAATGAAAAACTGTTTTTT | CASSLGQGAANEKLFF
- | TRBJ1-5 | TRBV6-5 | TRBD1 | TGTGCCAGCAGAAAACAGGGGGCCTATCAGCCCCAGCATTTT | CASRKQGAYQPQHF
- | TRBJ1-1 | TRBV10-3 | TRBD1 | TGTGCCATCAGTGAGGGACAGGCAGCTTTCTTT | CAISEGQAAFF
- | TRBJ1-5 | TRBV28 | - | TGTGCCAGCACCCTCGGACCGGGAAGGAATCAGCCCCAGCATTTT | CASTLGPGRNQPQHF
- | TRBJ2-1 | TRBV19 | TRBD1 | TGTGCCAGTAGTAAAACCGGGACAGGGTACAATGAGCAGTTCTTC | CASSKTGTGYNEQFF
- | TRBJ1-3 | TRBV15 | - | TGTGCCACCAGCAGAGCAGGGACTGGAAACACCATATATTTT | CATSRAGTGNTIYF
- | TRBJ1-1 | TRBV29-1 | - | TGCAGCGTTGTCGGGGGGGGATTTGAAGCTTTCTTT | CSVVGGGFEAFF
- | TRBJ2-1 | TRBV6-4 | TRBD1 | TGTGCCAGCAGTATTACACAGGGGTACAATGAGCAGTTCTTC | CASSITQGYNEQFF
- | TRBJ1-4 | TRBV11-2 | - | TGTGCCAGCAGCTTAGGACAGACCACTTTAAGTGAAAAACTGTTTTTT | CASSLGQTTLSEKLFF
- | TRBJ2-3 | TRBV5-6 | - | TGTGCCAGCAGCTCATTGGGGCCAGATACGCAGTATTTT | CASSSLGPDTQYF
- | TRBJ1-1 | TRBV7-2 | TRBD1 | TGTGCCAGCAGCTTCCAGGGACAGATGAACACTGAAGCTTTCTTT | CASSFQGQMNTEAFF
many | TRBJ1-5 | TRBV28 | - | TGTGCCAGCAGCCGCCCCGGGACACTCAGCAATCAGCCCCAGCATTTT | CASSRPGTLSNQPQHF
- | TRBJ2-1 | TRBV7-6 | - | TGTGCCAGCAGCTTAATTGTTACGAGGGCCCGAGAGCAGTTCTTC | CASSLIVTRAREQFF
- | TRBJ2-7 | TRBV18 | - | TGTGCCAGCTCACCACCCTCGACCCTAGGTTACTACGAGCAGTACTTC | CASSPPSTLGYYEQYF
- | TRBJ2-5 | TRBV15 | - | TGTGCCACCAGCAGAGATCGGGGACAAGAGACCCAGTACTTC | CATSRDRGQETQYF
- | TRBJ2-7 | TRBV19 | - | TGTGCCAGTAGTTCCAAATGGGGTGGACTGGCATATACCTACGAGCAGTACTTC | CASSSKWGGLAYTYEQYF
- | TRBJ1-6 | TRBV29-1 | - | TGCAGCGTCACCGACAGTAGCTCCTATAATTCACCCCTCCACTTT | CSVTDSSSYNSPLHF
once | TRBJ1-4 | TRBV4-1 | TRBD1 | TGCGCCAGCAGCCAGGACGACAGGGGAGGAGAAAAACTGTTTTTT | CASSQDDRGGEKLFF
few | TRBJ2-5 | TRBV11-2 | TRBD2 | TGTGCCAGCAGCTGGGGGACTAGCGGGGGTTCAGGAGAGACCCAGTACTTC | CASSWGTSGGSGETQYF
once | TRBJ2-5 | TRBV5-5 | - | TGTGCCAGCAGCTTGGTTCTAGAGACCCAGTACTTC | CASSLVLETQYF
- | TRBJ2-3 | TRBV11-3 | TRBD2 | TGTGCCAGCAGCTTAGATGATCTAGCGGGCGCTATCACAGATACGCAGTATTTT | CASSLDDLAGAITDTQYF
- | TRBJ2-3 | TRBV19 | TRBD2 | TGTGCCAGTAGAAGTACCGGGACTAGCATCGTCACAGATACGCAGTATTTT | CASRSTGTSIVTDTQYF
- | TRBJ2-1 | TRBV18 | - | TGTGCCAGCTCACCAGGCGTTAGGGGTTACAATGAGCAGTTCTTC | CASSPGVRGYNEQFF
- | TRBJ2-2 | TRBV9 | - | TGTGCCAGCAGCCCAGACACCGGGGAGCTGTTTTTT | CASSPDTGELFF
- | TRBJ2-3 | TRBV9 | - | TGTGCCAGCAGCGTCCCGGGGGAGGAGACGCAGTATTTT | CASSVPGEETQYF
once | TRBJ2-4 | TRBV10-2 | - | TGCGCCAGCAGTCAACTAGCTGTACTAGCCAAAAACATTCAGTACTTC | CASSQLAVLAKNIQYF
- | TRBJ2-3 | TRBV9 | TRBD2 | TGTGCCAGCAGCGTAGCTGGGGGAGGGGGCACAGATACGCAGTATTTT | CASSVAGGGGTDTQYF